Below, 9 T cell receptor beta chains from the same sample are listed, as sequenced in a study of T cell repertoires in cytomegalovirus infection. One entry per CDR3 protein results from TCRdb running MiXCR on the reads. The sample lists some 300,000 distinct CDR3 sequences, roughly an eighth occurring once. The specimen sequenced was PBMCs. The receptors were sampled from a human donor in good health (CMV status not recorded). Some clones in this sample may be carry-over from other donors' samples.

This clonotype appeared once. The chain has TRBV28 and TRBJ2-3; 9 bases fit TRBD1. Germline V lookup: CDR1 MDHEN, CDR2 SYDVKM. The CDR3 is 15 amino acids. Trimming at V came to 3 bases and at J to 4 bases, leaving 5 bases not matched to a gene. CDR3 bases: TGTGCCAGCAGTTTTAGACAGGGGGGGCCAGATACGCAGTATTTT. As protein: CASSFRQGGPDTQYF.

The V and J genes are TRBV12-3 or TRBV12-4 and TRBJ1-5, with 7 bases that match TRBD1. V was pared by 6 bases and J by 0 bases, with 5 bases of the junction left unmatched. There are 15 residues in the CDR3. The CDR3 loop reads CASSRRDSSNQPQHF. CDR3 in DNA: TGTGCCAGCAGCCGTCGGGACAGTAGCAATCAGCCCCAGCATTTT.

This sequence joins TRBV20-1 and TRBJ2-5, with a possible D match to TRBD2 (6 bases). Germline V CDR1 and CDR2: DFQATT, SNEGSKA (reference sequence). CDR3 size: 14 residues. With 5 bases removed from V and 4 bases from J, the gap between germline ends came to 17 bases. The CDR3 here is CSARPAGRLETQYF. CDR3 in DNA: TGCAGTGCTCGCCCTGCGGGACGGCTAGAGACCCAGTACTTC.

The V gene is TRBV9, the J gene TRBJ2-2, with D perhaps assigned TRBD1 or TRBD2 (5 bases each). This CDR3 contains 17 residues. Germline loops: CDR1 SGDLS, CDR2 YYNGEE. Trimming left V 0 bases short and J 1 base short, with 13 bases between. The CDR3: CASSVAQGTENTGELFF. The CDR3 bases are TGTGCCAGCAGCGTAGCTCAAGGGACGGAGAACACCGGGGAGCTGTTTTTT.

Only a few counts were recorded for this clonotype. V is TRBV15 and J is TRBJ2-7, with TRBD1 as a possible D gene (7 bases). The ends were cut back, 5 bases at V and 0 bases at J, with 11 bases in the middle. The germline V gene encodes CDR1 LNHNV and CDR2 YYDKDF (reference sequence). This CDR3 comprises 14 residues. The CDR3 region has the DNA TGTGCCACCAGCCGGCAGGGGGGCTCCTACGAGCAGTACTTC. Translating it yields CATSRQGGSYEQYF.

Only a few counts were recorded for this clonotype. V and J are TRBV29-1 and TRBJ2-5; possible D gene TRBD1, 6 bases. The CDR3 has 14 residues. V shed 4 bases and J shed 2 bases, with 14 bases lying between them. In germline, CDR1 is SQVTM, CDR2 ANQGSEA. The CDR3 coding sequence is TGCAGCGTTGGGGGGCAGGGATGGCAAGAGACCCAGTACTTC. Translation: CSVGGQGWQETQYF.

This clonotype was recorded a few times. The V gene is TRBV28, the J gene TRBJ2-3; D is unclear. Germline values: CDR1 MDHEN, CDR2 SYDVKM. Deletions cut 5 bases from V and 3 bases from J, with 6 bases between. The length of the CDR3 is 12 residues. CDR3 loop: CASSVVTDTQYF. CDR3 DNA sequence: TGTGCCAGCAGTGTGGTGACAGATACGCAGTATTTT.

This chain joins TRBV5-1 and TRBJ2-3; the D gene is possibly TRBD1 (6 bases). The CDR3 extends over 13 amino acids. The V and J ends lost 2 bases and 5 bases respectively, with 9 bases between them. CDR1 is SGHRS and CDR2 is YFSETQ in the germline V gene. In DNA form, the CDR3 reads TGCGCCAGCAGCTTCCCAGGGGAAGATACGCAGTATTTT. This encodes CASSFPGEDTQYF.

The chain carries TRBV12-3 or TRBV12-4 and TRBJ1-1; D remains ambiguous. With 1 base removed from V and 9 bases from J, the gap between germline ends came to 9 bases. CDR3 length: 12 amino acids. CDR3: CASSLGPDKAFF. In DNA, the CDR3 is TGTGCCAGCAGTTTAGGGCCAGATAAAGCTTTCTTT.